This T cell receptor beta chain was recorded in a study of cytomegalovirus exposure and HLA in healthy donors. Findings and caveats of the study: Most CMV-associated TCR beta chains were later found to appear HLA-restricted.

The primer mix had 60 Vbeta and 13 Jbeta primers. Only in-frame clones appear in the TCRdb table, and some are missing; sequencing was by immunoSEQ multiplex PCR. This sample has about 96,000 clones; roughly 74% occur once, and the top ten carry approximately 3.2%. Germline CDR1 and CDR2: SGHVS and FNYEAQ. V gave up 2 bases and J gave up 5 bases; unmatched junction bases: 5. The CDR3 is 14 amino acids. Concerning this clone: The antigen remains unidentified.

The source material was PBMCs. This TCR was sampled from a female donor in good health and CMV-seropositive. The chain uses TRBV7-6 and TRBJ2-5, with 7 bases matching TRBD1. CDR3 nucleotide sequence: TGTGCCAGCAGCTTAAACAGGGGTATCGAGACCCAGTACTTC. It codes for CASSLNRGIETQYF.